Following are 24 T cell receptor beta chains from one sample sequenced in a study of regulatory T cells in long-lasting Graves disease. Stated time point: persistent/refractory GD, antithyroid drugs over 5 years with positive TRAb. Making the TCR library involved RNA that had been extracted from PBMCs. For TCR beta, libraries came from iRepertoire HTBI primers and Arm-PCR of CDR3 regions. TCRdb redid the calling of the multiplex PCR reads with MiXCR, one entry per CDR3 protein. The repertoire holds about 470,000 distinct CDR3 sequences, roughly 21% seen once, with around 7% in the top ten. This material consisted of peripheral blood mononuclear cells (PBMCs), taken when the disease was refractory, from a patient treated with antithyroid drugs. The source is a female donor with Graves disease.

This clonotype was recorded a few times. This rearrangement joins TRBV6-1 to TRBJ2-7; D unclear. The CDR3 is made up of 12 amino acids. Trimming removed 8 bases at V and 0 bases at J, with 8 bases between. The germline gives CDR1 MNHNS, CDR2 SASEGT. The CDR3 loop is CASAATSYEQYF. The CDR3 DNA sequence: TGTGCCAGCGCGGCAACCTCCTACGAGCAGTACTTC.

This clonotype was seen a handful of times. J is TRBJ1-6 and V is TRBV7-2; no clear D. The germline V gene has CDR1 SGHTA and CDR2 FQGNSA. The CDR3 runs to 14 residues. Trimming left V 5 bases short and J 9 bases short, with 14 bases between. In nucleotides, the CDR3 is TGTGCCAGCAGCCCTACGATCTTCAGTTCACCCCTCCACTTT. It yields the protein CASSPTIFSSPLHF.

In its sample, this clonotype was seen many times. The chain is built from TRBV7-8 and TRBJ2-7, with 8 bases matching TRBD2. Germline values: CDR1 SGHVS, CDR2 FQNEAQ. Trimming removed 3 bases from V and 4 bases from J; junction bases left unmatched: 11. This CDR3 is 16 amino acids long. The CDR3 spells CASSFSEDSGTYEQYF. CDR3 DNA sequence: TGTGCCAGCAGCTTTAGTGAGGATAGCGGGACTTACGAGCAGTACTTC.

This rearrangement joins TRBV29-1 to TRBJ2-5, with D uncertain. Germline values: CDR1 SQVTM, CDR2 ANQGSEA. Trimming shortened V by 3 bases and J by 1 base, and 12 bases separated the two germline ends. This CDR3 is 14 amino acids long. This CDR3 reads CSVEGPPAQETQYF. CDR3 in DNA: TGCAGCGTTGAGGGCCCTCCGGCCCAAGAGACCCAGTACTTC.

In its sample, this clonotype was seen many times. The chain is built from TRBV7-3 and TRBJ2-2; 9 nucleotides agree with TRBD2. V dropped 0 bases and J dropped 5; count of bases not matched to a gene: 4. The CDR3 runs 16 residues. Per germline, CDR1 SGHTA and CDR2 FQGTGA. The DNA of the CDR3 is TGTGCCAGCAGCTTAACTCTCGCGGGAGGGACCGGGGAGCTGTTTTTT. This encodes CASSLTLAGGTGELFF.

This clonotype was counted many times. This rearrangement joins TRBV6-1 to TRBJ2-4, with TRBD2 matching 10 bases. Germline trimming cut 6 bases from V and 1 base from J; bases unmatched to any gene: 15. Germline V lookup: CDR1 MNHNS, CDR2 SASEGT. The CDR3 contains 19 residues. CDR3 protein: CASSTIPGLAGEAKNIQYF. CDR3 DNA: TGTGCCAGCAGCACCATTCCGGGGCTAGCGGGAGAGGCCAAAAACATTCAGTACTTC.

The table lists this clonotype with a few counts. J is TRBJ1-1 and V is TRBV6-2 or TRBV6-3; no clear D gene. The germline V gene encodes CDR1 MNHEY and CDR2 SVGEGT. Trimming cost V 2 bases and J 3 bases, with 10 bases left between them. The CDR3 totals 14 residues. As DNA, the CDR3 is TGTGCCAGCAGTTACCGCCGTCGAGACACTGAAGCTTTCTTT. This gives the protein CASSYRRRDTEAFF.

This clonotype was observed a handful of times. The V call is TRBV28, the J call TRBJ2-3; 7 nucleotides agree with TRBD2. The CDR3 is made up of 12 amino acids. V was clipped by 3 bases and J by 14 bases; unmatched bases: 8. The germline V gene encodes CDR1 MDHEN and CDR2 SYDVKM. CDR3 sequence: CASSFGGRAMYF. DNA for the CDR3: TGTGCCAGCAGTTTTGGTGGGAGGGCAATGTATTTT. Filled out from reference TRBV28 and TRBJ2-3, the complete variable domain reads DVKVTQSSRYLVKRTGEKVFLECVQDMDHENMFWYRQDPGLGLRLIYFSYDVKMKEKGDIPEGYSVSREKKERFSLILESASTNQTSMYLCASSFGGRAMYFGPGTRLTVL.

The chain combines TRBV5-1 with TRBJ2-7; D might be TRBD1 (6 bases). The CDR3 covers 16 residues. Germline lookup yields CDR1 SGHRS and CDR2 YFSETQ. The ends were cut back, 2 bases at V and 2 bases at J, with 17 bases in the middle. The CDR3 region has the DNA TGCGCCAGCAGCTTAGGACAGTTCCCGCCTCCCTACGAGCAGTACTTC. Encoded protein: CASSLGQFPPPYEQYF. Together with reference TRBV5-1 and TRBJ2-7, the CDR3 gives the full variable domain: KAGVTQTPRYLIKTRGQQVTLSCSPISGHRSVSWYQQTPGQGLQFLFEYFSETQRNKGNFPGRFSGRQFSNSRSEMNVSTLELGDSALYLCASSLGQFPPPYEQYFGPGTRLTVT.

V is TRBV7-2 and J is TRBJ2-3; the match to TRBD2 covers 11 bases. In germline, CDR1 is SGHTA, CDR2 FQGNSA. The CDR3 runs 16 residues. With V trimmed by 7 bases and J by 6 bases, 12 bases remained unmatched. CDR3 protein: CASTVIAGGPGDTQYF. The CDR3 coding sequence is TGTGCCAGCACCGTTATAGCGGGAGGGCCAGGGGATACGCAGTATTTT.

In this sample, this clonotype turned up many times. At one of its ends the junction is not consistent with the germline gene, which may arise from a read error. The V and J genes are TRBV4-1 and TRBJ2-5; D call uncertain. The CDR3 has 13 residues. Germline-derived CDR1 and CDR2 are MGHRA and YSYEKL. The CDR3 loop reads CASSQDLEETQYF. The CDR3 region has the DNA TGTGCCAGCAGCCAAGATCTCGAAGAGACCCAGTACTTC.

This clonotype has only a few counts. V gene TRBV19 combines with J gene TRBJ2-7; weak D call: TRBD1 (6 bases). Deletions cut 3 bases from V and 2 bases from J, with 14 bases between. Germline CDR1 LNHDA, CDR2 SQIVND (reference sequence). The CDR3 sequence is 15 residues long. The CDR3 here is CASSIKGELTYEQYF. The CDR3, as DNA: TGTGCCAGTAGTATCAAGGGGGAACTCACCTACGAGCAGTACTTC.

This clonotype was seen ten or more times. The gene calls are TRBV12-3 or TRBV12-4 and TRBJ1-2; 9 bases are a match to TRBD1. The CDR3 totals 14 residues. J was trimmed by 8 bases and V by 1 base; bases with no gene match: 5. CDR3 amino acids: CASSLDYTGGGYTF. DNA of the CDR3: TGTGCCAGCAGTTTAGATTACACAGGGGGCGGCTACACCTTC.

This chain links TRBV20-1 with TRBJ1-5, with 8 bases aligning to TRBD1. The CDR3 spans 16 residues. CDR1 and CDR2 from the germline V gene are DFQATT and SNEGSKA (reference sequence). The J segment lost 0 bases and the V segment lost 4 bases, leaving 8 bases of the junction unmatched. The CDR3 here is CSATGTGAYSNQPQHF. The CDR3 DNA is TGCAGTGCTACCGGGACAGGTGCATATAGCAATCAGCCCCAGCATTTT.

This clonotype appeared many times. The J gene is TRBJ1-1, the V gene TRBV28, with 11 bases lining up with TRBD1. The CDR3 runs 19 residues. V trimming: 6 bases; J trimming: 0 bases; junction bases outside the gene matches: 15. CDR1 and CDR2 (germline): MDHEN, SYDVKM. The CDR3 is CASSPPGQGGARLNTEAFF. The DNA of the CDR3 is TGTGCCAGCAGCCCTCCGGGACAGGGGGGGGCTAGATTGAACACTGAAGCTTTCTTT.

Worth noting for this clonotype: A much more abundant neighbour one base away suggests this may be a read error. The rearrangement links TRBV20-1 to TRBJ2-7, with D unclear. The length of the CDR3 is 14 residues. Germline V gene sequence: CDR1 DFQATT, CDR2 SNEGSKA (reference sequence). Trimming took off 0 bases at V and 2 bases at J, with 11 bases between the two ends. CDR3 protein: CSARDLGKTYEQYF. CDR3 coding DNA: TGCAGTGCTAGAGATCTCGGCAAAACCTACGAGCAGTACTTC.

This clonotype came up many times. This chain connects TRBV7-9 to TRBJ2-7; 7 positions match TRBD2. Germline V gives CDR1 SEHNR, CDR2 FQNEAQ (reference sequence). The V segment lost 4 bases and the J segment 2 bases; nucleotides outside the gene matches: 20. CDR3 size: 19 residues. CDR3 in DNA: TGTGCCAGCAGCTCCGCGGGGACGAAGATGGGGAGGGCCGCCTACGAGCAGTACTTC. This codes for CASSSAGTKMGRAAYEQYF.

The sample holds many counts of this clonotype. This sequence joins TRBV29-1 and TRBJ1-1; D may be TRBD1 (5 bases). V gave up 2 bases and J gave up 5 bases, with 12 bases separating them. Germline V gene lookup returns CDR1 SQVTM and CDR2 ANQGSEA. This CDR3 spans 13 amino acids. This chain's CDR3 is CSVENGAGTEAFF. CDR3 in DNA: TGCAGCGTTGAAAACGGGGCCGGTACTGAAGCTTTCTTT.

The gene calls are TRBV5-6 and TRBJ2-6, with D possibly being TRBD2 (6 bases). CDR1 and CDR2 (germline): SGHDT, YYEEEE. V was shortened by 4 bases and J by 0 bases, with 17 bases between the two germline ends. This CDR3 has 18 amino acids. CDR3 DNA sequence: TGTGCCAGCAGCGCATTTTCTGCGGGGTACTCTGGGGCCAACGTCCTGACTTTC. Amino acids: CASSAFSAGYSGANVLTF. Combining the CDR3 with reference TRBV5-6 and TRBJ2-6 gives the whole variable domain DAGVTQSPTHLIKTRGQQVTLRCSPKSGHDTVSWYQQALGQGPQFIFQYYEEEERQRGNFPDRFSGHQFPNYSSELNVNALLLGDSALYLCASSAFSAGYSGANVLTFGAGSRLTVL.

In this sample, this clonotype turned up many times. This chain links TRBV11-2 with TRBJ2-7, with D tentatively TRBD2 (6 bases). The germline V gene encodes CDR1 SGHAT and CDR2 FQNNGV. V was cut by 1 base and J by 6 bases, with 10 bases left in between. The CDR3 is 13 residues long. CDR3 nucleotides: TGTGCCAGCAGCTTAGGCCTGGGGGGCGAGCAGTACTTC. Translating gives CASSLGLGGEQYF. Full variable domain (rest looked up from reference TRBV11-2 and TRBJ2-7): EAGVAQSPRYKIIEKRQSVAFWCNPISGHATLYWYQQILGQGPKLLIQFQNNGVVDDSQLPKDRFSAERLKGVDSTLKIQPAKLEDSAVYLCASSLGLGGEQYFGPGTRLTVT.

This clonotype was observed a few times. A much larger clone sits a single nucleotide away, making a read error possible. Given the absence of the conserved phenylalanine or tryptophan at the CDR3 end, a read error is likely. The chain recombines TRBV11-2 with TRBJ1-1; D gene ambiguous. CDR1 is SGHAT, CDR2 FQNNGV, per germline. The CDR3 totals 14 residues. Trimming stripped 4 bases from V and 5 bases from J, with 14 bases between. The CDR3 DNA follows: TGTGCCAGCAGCTCGCCCGGCGGCGGAACTGAAGCTTTCCTT. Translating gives CASSSPGGGTEAFL.

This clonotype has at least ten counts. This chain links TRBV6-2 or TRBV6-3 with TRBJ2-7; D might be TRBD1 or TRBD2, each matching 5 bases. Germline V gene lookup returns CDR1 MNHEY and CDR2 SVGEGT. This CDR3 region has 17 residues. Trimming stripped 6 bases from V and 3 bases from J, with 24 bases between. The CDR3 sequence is CASRRIPGGRERYEQYF. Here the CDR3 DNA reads TGTGCCAGCAGACGAATACCCGGAGGCAGGGAACGCTACGAGCAGTACTTC.

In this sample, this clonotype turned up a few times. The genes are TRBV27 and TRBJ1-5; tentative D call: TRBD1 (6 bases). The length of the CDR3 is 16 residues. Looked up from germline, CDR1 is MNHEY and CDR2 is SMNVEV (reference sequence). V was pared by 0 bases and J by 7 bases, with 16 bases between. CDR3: CASSLSGGHPGQPQHF. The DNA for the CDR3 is TGTGCCAGCAGTTTATCGGGGGGCCACCCGGGGCAGCCCCAGCATTTT.

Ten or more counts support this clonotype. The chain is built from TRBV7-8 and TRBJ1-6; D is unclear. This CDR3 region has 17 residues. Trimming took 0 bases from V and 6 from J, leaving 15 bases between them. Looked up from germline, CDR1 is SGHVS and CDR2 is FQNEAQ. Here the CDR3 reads CASSLASRDLFNSPLHF. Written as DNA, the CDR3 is TGTGCCAGCAGCTTAGCTTCCCGCGACCTATTTAATTCACCCCTCCACTTT.